This T cell receptor beta chain came from a study of cytomegalovirus exposure and HLA in healthy donors. The primer mix had 60 Vbeta and 13 Jbeta primers. Clones were read by immunoSEQ multiplex PCR, and TCRdb kept only the in-frame ones, dropping some. There are 130,000 to 150,000 clones in the sample; under 90% occur only once, and about 2.6% lies in the top ten. The CDR3 loop spans 15 amino acids. After removal of 0 bases from V and 1 base from J, the junction contained 2 bases not matched to a gene. CDR1 and CDR2 from the germline V gene are SGHRS and YFSETQ. Sequences were obtained from PBMCs. The gene calls are TRBV5-1 and TRBJ2-3; 7 bases are shared with TRBD1. This TCR was sampled from a boy aged 2 to 10 in good health and CMV-seronegative. CDR3: CASSLADRGTDTQYF. The CDR3 region has the DNA TGCGCCAGCAGCTTGGCCGACAGGGGCACAGATACGCAGTATTTT.